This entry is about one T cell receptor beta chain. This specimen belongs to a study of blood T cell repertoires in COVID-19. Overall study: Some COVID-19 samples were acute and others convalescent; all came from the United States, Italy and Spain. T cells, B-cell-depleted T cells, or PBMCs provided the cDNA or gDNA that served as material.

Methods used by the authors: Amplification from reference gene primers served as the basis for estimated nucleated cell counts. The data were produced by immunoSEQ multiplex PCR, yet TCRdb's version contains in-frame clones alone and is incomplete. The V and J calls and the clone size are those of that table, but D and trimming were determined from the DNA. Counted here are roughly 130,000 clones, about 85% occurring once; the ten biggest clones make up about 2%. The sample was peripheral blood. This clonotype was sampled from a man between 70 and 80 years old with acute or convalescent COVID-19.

The DNA of the CDR3 is TGTGCCAGCAGCGTAGAGGAGGGGCGGTATTTT. Residues: CASSVEEGRYF. V and J are TRBV9 and TRBJ2-3, with D perhaps matching TRBD2 (6 bases). Per the germline V gene, CDR1 is SGDLS and CDR2 is YYNGEE. The CDR3 is 11 residues long. V dropped 0 bases and J dropped 14 bases, with 10 bases sitting between them.